A selection of T cell receptor beta chains follows, all from one sample in a study of shared clonotypes between healthy human individuals. This table comes from immunoSEQ multiplex PCR, and its TCRdb copy is limited to in-frame clones, with some not included. The sample has around 600,000 clones, 95% to 98% seen once. Sample: naive CD8+ T cells sorted from blood. These receptors were obtained from a man aged 30 to 39 in good health. Each CDR3 is given with its conserved first and last residue. For some rows the clone size is stated as once, few or many, or as a class when expanded; others skip it.

TRBJ2-1,-,TRBV5-5,CASSPIQGEGNNEQFF
TRBJ2-3,-,TRBV27,CASSNLGDTQYF
TRBJ1-1,-,TRBV28,CASSRITGSEDTEAFF
TRBJ2-2,-,TRBV10-3,CAISVAETGELFF
TRBJ2-7,-,TRBV7-9,CASSPPLAGDEQYF
TRBJ2-3,-,TRBV6-5,CATGLAGADTQYF
TRBJ2-7,once,TRBV7-9,CASSSPSYEQYF
TRBJ2-7,-,TRBV7-9,CASSLGGGQASEQYF
TRBJ1-1,-,TRBV2,CASTPRDSLPTEAFF
TRBJ1-5,-,TRBV5-1,CASSLRVGQPQHF
TRBJ2-3,-,TRBV4-3,CASSQVVGEADTQYF
TRBJ2-1,-,TRBV11-2,CASRDRVTSLSYNEQFF